This T cell receptor (beta chain) was identified during a study of blood T cell repertoires in COVID-19. Study as a whole: Samples of COVID-19 (acute and convalescent) were obtained from the United States, Italy and Spain. Sample material is recorded as cDNA or gDNA derived from T cells, B-cell-depleted T cells, or PBMCs.

This CDR3 is built from 18 residues. Germline V CDR1 and CDR2: PRHDT, FYEKMQ (reference sequence). V lost 3 bases and J lost 0, with 18 bases in between. Recruited during active infection, patients (from Seattle) were subsequently followed longitudinally. Per the authors' pipeline: From reference gene primer amplification, estimates of nucleated cell counts were derived. Sequenced by immunoSEQ multiplex PCR; TCRdb stores in-frame clones only, minus some. That table gives V, J and clone size, and the DNA gave D and trimming. This sample carries 200,000 to 250,000 clones, approximately 83% of them seen once, and the ten largest clones take roughly 1.2%. This clone occurred once.

The receptor was isolated from a woman aged 30 to 39 with COVID-19, enrolled during active disease. The source material was peripheral blood. The chain has TRBV13 and TRBJ1-3; a possible D gene is TRBD1 (5 bases). The CDR3 nucleotides read TGTGCCAGCAGCTTTTACGGGGGAACCACCCCCTCTGGAAACACCATATATTTT. Protein product: CASSFYGGTTPSGNTIYF.